The present entry profiles one T cell receptor beta chain with its context. Its antigen is as yet unknown. Trimming cost V 0 bases and J 11 bases, with 16 bases left between them. There are 14 residues in the CDR3. Looked up from germline, CDR1 is LGHDT and CDR2 is YNNKEL (reference sequence). Together with a sample-barcoded 5' primer, a J-beta primer mix was included in a second PCR lasting about 7 to 11 cycles. TCRdb passed the 5' RACE reads through MiXCR, listing each CDR3 protein once. The data contain about 640,000 distinct CDR3 sequences, 45% to 65% of them singletons. This entry is derived from a study of blood T cells in healthy people across ages. Study background: About one barcoded TCR beta cDNA was captured per two T cells.

Study-wide results and caveats: Estimated diversity across one million T cells was deemed an underestimate. Unknown donor CMV status possibly confounded expanded clonotype changes. Age showed a roughly linear inverse relationship with TCR beta diversity per million T cells.

The specimen was blood. The source is a man in his sixties in good health. The rearrangement uses TRBV3-1 and TRBJ2-5; the D is unclear. CDR3 loop: CASSQEAFDNEQYF. In nucleotides, the CDR3 is TGTGCCAGCAGCCAAGAAGCCTTTGACAATGAGCAGTACTTC.